Sequencing of this TCR beta chain was carried out in a study of radiation and T cells in renal cell carcinoma. Looking at the study overall: Nephrectomy followed 15 Gy stereotactic body radiation by 4 weeks.

Time point meaning: baseline pretreatment blood. The treatment: 15 Gy SBRT to primary tumor, nephrectomy 4 weeks later. Serial blood draws occurred at baseline and 2 and 4 weeks post-SBRT. The patient's renal cell carcinoma had clear cell pathology. The germline V gene encodes CDR1 SGHTA and CDR2 FQGNSA. V was trimmed by 2 bases and J by 9 bases, leaving 10 bases between them. The CDR3 sequence is 12 residues long. Sequenced by immunoSEQ multiplex PCR; TCRdb stores in-frame clones only, minus some. The sample has around 140,000 clones; less than 90% are singletons. The gene calls are TRBV7-2 and TRBJ2-5; no reliable D call. The specimen comprised blood, sampled from a patient whose treatment included radiotherapy and nephrectomy. This sequence originates from a woman in her forties or fifties with renal cell carcinoma. In nucleotides, the CDR3 is TGTGCCAGCAGCTTACGCGTTGGGGCCCAGTACTTC. It is translated as CASSLRVGAQYF.